The T cell receptor beta chain described here comes from a study of shared clonotypes between healthy human individuals. General study results and limits: Clonotype sharing among donors likely depends on sequencing depth. In contrast to clonotypes shared by all four donors, non-shared clonotypes had lower generation probabilities. Naive subsets generally exceeded memory subsets in estimated richness.

Generated by immunoSEQ multiplex PCR, the TCRdb table keeps only in-frame clones and is missing some. Of around 700,000 clones detected, approximately 79% appear once; the ten largest clones hold 1.5% to 2%. Comments on this clone: Its antigen is undetermined.

Division of CD4+ cells produced a CD45RA+ naive subset and a CD45RA-negative memory subset. The CDR3 covers 15 residues. Germline lookup yields CDR1 ENHRY and CDR2 SYGVKD. Germline trimming cut 7 bases from V and 3 bases from J; bases unmatched to any gene: 8. The chain couples TRBV10-3 to TRBJ2-1, with TRBD2 matching over 8 bases. The source material was memory CD4+ T cells sorted from blood. As for subset: CD45RA-negative fraction. The clonotype comes from a woman aged 30 to 39 in good health. CDR3 sequence: CAITRGLGDYNEQFF. As DNA, the CDR3 is TGTGCCATCACCCGGGGACTAGGGGACTACAATGAGCAGTTCTTC.